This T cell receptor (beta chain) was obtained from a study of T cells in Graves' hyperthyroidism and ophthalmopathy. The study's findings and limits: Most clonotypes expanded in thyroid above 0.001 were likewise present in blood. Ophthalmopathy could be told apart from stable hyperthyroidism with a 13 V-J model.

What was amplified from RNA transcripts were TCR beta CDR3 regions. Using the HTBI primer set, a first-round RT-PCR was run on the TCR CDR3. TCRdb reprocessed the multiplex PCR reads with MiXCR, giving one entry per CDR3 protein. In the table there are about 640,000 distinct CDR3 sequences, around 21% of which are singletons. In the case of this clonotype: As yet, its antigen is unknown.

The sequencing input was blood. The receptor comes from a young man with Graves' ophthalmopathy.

CDR3: CSAPSRDRAYEQYF. The CDR3 coding sequence is TGCAGTGCTCCCTCCCGGGACAGGGCCTACGAGCAGTACTTC. The chain has TRBV20-1 and TRBJ2-7; 9 bases fit TRBD1. The germline gives CDR1 DFQATT, CDR2 SNEGSKA (reference sequence). The trim removed 5 bases at V and 2 bases at J, leaving 7 bases unmatched. The CDR3 consists of 14 residues.